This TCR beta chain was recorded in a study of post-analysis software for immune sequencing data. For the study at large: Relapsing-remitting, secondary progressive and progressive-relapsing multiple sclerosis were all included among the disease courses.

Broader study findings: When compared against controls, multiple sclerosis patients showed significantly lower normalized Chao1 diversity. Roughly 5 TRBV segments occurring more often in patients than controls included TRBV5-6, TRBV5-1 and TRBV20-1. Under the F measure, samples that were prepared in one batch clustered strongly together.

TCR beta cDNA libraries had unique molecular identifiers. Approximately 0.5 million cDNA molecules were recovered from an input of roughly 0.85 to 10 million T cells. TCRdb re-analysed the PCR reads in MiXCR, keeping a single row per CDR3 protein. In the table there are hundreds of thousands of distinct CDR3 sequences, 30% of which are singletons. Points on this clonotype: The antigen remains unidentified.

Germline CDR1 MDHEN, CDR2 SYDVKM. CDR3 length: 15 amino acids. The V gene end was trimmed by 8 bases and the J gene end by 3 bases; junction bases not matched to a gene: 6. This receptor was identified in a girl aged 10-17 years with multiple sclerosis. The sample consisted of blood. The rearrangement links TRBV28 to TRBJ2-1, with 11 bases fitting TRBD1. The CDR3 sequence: CASFLGTGGYNEQFF. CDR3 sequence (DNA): TGTGCCAGCTTCCTGGGGACAGGGGGCTACAATGAGCAGTTCTTC.